This TCR beta chain is drawn from a study of shared clonotypes between healthy human individuals. Study-wide points: Lower generation probabilities were found for non-shared clonotypes than for those shared by all four donors.

Every immunoSEQ plate was one replicate of a subset's evenly spread DNA. Produced via immunoSEQ multiplex PCR; TCRdb's table is partial and in-frame only. The sample records around 1.6 million clones, 95% to 99% being singletons. As for this clone: Its antigen is unknown. Other DNA sequences from this sample encode an identical CDR3 as well.

Healthy and HIV-negative, the adult donors had no recent acute infections or vaccinations. CDR1 and CDR2 (germline): LNHNV, YYDKDF (reference sequence). Between the trimmed V and J ends, which lost 3 bases and 0 bases, there was a span of 9 bases. This CDR3 is 14 amino acids long. The specimen was naive CD4+ T cells sorted from blood. Stated subset: CD45RA+ positively selected. This receptor was obtained from a man younger than 40 in good health. The genes are TRBV15 and TRBJ2-7; TRBD1 is a possible D gene (5 bases). CDR3 protein: CATSRDRGSYEQYF. The CDR3 DNA follows: TGTGCCACCAGCAGGGATAGGGGCTCCTACGAGCAGTACTTC.